A single sample is the source of the 28 T cell receptor beta chains below, sequenced in a study of cytomegalovirus exposure and HLA in healthy donors. The study ran its PCR with 60 Vbeta and 13 Jbeta primers. TCRdb keeps only in-frame clones here, not all; method: immunoSEQ multiplex PCR. The sample has about 160,000 clones; under 85% are singletons. Specimen: PBMCs. The receptors here all came from a woman aged 25 to 39 in good health and CMV-seronegative.

The chain has TRBV29-1 and TRBJ2-7, with 10 bases aligning to TRBD1. This CDR3 comprises 14 residues. Germline V gene lookup returns CDR1 SQVTM and CDR2 ANQGSEA. The V and J ends lost 4 bases and 1 base, in that order; junction bases with no gene match: 4. DNA for the CDR3: TGCAGCGTTGTATGGGACAGGGGTTCCTACGAGCAGTACTTC. Protein sequence: CSVVWDRGSYEQYF.

The rearrangement links TRBV7-8 to TRBJ1-3, with D maybe TRBD1 (5 bases). Germline V lookup: CDR1 SGHVS, CDR2 FQNEAQ. V was clipped by 2 bases and J by 2 bases, with 10 bases between them. This CDR3 is built from 15 residues. CDR3 DNA: TGTGCCAGCAGCTTAACGGGCAGGGCTGGAAACACCATATATTTT. This encodes CASSLTGRAGNTIYF.

Comment on this clone: The sample holds other DNA sequences that translate to the same CDR3. CDR3 residues: CASSPDTNTEAFF. The CDR3 DNA reads as TGTGCCAGCTCACCAGACACGAACACTGAAGCTTTCTTT. The chain recombines TRBV18 with TRBJ1-1; unclear D gene. The V and J ends lost 2 bases and 1 base respectively, with 5 bases between them. This CDR3 region has 13 residues. CDR1 is KGHSH and CDR2 is LQKENI in the germline V gene.

The chain joins TRBV6-5 to TRBJ2-2; D is unresolved. The CDR3 runs 14 residues. The V end was cut by 0 bases, the J end by 7 bases, with 9 bases between. Germline CDR1 reads MNHEY; CDR2 reads SVGAGI. The CDR3 region is CASSYSRLYGELFF. In nucleotides, the CDR3 is TGTGCCAGCAGTTACTCGAGACTCTACGGGGAGCTGTTTTTT.

The chain joins TRBV5-1 to TRBJ1-2; 8 bases line up with TRBD1. Germline V gene lookup returns CDR1 SGHRS and CDR2 YFSETQ. The CDR3 has 16 residues. With V trimmed by 4 bases and J by 4 bases, 12 bases remained unmatched. Written as DNA, the CDR3 is TGCGCCAGCAGCGGTGGGCTTGGGACAGGCGGCTATGGCTACACCTTC. Amino acid sequence: CASSGGLGTGGYGYTF.

This chain uses TRBV6-1 with TRBJ1-1; D uncertain. Germline CDR1 MNHNS, CDR2 SASEGT. This CDR3 contains 14 residues. V was pared by 6 bases and J by 0 bases, with 11 bases between. CDR3 nucleotide sequence: TGTGCCAGCAGGTACACCAACATGAACACTGAAGCTTTCTTT. It yields the protein CASRYTNMNTEAFF.

This clone was detected only once. The genes are TRBV10-1 and TRBJ1-3, with D perhaps TRBD1 (5 bases). V was shortened by 6 bases and J by 0 bases, with 12 bases between the two germline ends. CDR1 and CDR2 from the germline V gene are WNHNN and SYGVQD (reference sequence). CDR3 length: 15 amino acids. DNA of the CDR3: TGCGCCAGCAGAGTGACAGTCCACTCTGGAAACACCATATATTTT. Its protein product is CASRVTVHSGNTIYF.

The chain links TRBV27 to TRBJ2-7; 11 bases match TRBD1. The germline V gene encodes CDR1 MNHEY and CDR2 SMNVEV (reference sequence). V gave up 5 bases and J gave up 1 base; unmatched junction bases: 10. The CDR3 is made up of 17 amino acids. The CDR3 sequence: CASSPWGGTGGSYEQYF. In DNA form, the CDR3 reads TGTGCCAGCAGTCCTTGGGGCGGGACAGGGGGATCCTACGAGCAGTACTTC.

The chain uses TRBV7-3 and TRBJ2-5, with 7 bases identical to TRBD2. Germline values: CDR1 SGHTA, CDR2 FQGTGA. The CDR3 is 13 residues long. Unmatched junction bases numbered 2, after V lost 2 bases and J lost 5 bases. The CDR3 reads CASSLELAETQYF. The CDR3 nucleotides are TGTGCCAGCAGCTTAGAACTAGCGGAGACCCAGTACTTC.

The table lists this clone with a few counts. The chain links TRBV14 to TRBJ2-3; possibly TRBD1 for D (5 bases). Between the trimmed V and J ends, which lost 3 bases and 6 bases, there was a span of 13 bases. The CDR3 is made up of 14 amino acids. Germline CDR1 reads SGHDN; CDR2 reads FVKESK. The CDR3 DNA reads as TGTGCCAGCAGCCAGGCAGGGCCATCGGATACGCAGTATTTT. As protein: CASSQAGPSDTQYF.

The rearrangement links TRBV7-9 to TRBJ1-1; D uncertain. The CDR3 is 14 amino acids. In germline, CDR1 is SEHNR, CDR2 FQNEAQ (reference sequence). Trimming left V 5 bases short and J 3 bases short, with 13 bases between. The CDR3 here is CASSTGGDHTEAFF. The CDR3 nucleotides read TGTGCCAGCAGCACCGGTGGTGATCACACTGAAGCTTTCTTT.

The table lists this clone with a few counts. The CDR3 spells CASTAGSYEQYF. CDR3 nucleotide sequence: TGTGCCAGCACGGCAGGCTCCTACGAGCAGTACTTC. The J gene is TRBJ2-7, the V gene TRBV2; the D is unclear. The ends were cut back, 7 bases at V and 0 bases at J, with 7 bases in the middle. The germline V gene encodes CDR1 SNHLY and CDR2 FYNNEI. This CDR3 is 12 amino acids long.

The chain uses TRBV4-1 and TRBJ1-1; maybe TRBD1 (5 bases). Germline CDR1 and CDR2: MGHRA and YSYEKL. Trimming removed 0 bases from V and 4 bases from J, with 9 bases in between. The CDR3 covers 14 residues. CDR3 coding DNA: TGCGCCAGCAGCCAAGACGTTGGGGCCACTGAAGCTTTCTTT. It yields the protein CASSQDVGATEAFF.

This clone was observed a single time. V is TRBV5-6 and J is TRBJ1-5, with D maybe TRBD1 (5 bases). V lost 5 bases and J 6 bases, leaving 15 bases between the germline ends. The CDR3 extends over 14 amino acids. Germline V gives CDR1 SGHDT, CDR2 YYEEEE. For the CDR3, the DNA is TGTGCCAGCAGACACACAGGTTTAGCTCAGCCCCAGCATTTT. Translation gives CASRHTGLAQPQHF. The full variable domain, completed using reference TRBV5-6 and TRBJ1-5, is DAGVTQSPTHLIKTRGQQVTLRCSPKSGHDTVSWYQQALGQGPQFIFQYYEEEERQRGNFPDRFSGHQFPNYSSELNVNALLLGDSALYLCASRHTGLAQPQHFGDGTRLSIL.

This clone showed up just a few times. The chain links TRBV6-1 to TRBJ2-7, with D unresolved. From germline, CDR1 is MNHNS and CDR2 SASEGT. The CDR3 is 13 amino acids. Trimming removed 8 bases from V and 3 bases from J, with 14 bases in between. Here the CDR3 reads CASRRGMLYEQYF. DNA for the CDR3: TGTGCCAGCCGACGAGGAATGCTCTACGAGCAGTACTTC.

This sequence joins TRBV27 and TRBJ2-7; possibly TRBD2 for D (7 bases). Germline V gene sequence: CDR1 MNHEY, CDR2 SMNVEV (reference sequence). The CDR3 spans 13 residues. V lost 7 bases and J 4 bases, leaving 14 bases between the germline ends. CDR3 protein: CASTGRGAYEQYF. CDR3 in DNA: TGTGCCAGCACGGGCCGGGGGGCGTACGAGCAGTACTTC.

This chain connects TRBV18 to TRBJ1-2; D not resolved. The V and J ends lost 4 bases and 4 bases respectively, with 10 bases between them. The CDR3 covers 13 residues. Germline lookup yields CDR1 KGHSH and CDR2 LQKENI. The DNA for the CDR3 is TGTGCCAGCTCACAACTAGCGCTCTATGGCTACACCTTC. It specifies CASSQLALYGYTF.

This clone was seen a few times. J is TRBJ2-7 and V is TRBV15; D unresolved. The CDR3 is made up of 13 amino acids. Germline values: CDR1 LNHNV, CDR2 YYDKDF (reference sequence). Trimming cost V 0 bases and J 5 bases, with 8 bases left between them. The CDR3 nucleotides read TGTGCCACCAGCAGAGACGTCCTCGACGAGCAGTACTTC. It translates to CATSRDVLDEQYF.

V and J are TRBV30 and TRBJ1-1; D gene ambiguous. Germline V gene data show CDR1 as GTSNPN and CDR2 as SVGIG (reference sequence). The CDR3 is 10 amino acids. The V end was cut by 2 bases, the J end by 8 bases, with 6 bases between. This CDR3 reads CAWSRQEAFF. CDR3 DNA: TGTGCCTGGAGTAGACAAGAAGCTTTCTTT. Drawing the rest from reference TRBV30 and TRBJ1-1, the complete variable domain is SQTIHQWPATLVQPVGSPLSLECTVEGTSNPNLYWYRQAAGRGLQLLFYSVGIGQISSEVPQNLSASRPQDRQFILSSKKLLLSDSGFYLCAWSRQEAFFGQGTRLTVV.

The genes are TRBV5-1 and TRBJ1-2; tentatively, D is TRBD1 (5 bases). CDR3 length equals 14 residues. The V gene's germline CDR1 is SGHRS and CDR2 YFSETQ. V was shortened by 5 bases and J by 7 bases, with 18 bases between the two germline ends. For the CDR3, the DNA is TGCGCCAGCAGTCCATCCAGCGGGGGGTTTGGCTACACCTTC. This sequence encodes CASSPSSGGFGYTF.

The V gene is TRBV14, the J gene TRBJ2-7; D gene ambiguous. Deletions cut 0 bases from V and 0 bases from J, with 9 bases between. There are 15 residues in the CDR3. Germline CDR1 reads SGHDN; CDR2 reads FVKESK. The CDR3 sequence: CASSQEPNFSYEQYF. CDR3 in DNA: TGTGCCAGCAGCCAAGAGCCGAACTTCTCCTACGAGCAGTACTTC.

This chain's CDR3 is CASSLRTGSSYGYTF. The CDR3 region has the DNA TGTGCCAGCAGTCTGAGGACAGGGTCATCCTATGGCTACACCTTC. This chain joins TRBV6-6 and TRBJ1-2; TRBD1 agrees at 8 bases. The CDR3 covers 15 residues. CDR1 and CDR2 (germline): MNHNY, SVGAGI (reference sequence). The V segment lost 5 bases and the J segment 4 bases; nucleotides outside the gene matches: 9.

This chain connects TRBV5-1 to TRBJ1-5; D call uncertain. The V end was cut by 0 bases, the J end by 9 bases, with 10 bases between. Germline CDR1 is SGHRS and CDR2 is YFSETQ. The CDR3 is 13 amino acids. CDR3 coding DNA: TGCGCCAGCAGCTTGGCGCACGGAGGGCCCCAGCATTTT. Protein product: CASSLAHGGPQHF.

The chain is built from TRBV5-1 and TRBJ1-4, with D possibly matching TRBD1 (5 bases). V lost 3 bases and J 12 bases, leaving 15 bases between the germline ends. Germline-derived CDR1 and CDR2 are SGHRS and YFSETQ. The CDR3 sequence is 13 residues long. As DNA, the CDR3 is TGCGCCAGCAGCTCGGTGGGGCCCCCAGAACTGTTTTTT. Protein: CASSSVGPPELFF. Full variable domain (remainder filled in from reference TRBV5-1 and TRBJ1-4): KAGVTQTPRYLIKTRGQQVTLSCSPISGHRSVSWYQQTPGQGLQFLFEYFSETQRNKGNFPGRFSGRQFSNSRSEMNVSTLELGDSALYLCASSSVGPPELFFGSGTQLSVL.

CDR3 DNA sequence: TGTGCCTGGAGGTTGGAGGGGGCTTATGGCTACACCTTC. Encoded protein: CAWRLEGAYGYTF. This chain joins TRBV30 and TRBJ1-2; 7 nucleotides line up with TRBD1. Germline V lookup: CDR1 GTSNPN, CDR2 SVGIG (reference sequence). This CDR3 has 13 amino acids. Germline trimming cut 3 bases from V and 5 bases from J; bases unmatched to any gene: 6.

This rearrangement joins TRBV7-9 to TRBJ1-2, with 7 bases fitting TRBD1. This CDR3 spans 15 amino acids. V shed 1 base and J 7 bases; nucleotides not matched to a gene: 9. Germline loops: CDR1 SEHNR, CDR2 FQNEAQ (reference sequence). This CDR3 is CASSLETRGTSGYTF. CDR3 DNA: TGTGCCAGCAGCTTAGAGACCAGGGGGACGTCTGGCTACACCTTC.

The rearrangement joins TRBV7-9 to TRBJ2-5; D unresolved. Per germline, CDR1 SEHNR and CDR2 FQNEAQ (reference sequence). The ends were cut back, 5 bases at V and 5 bases at J, with 9 bases in the middle. The CDR3 totals 12 residues. The CDR3 loop is CASSPLFETQYF. CDR3 in DNA: TGTGCCAGCAGCCCCTTGTTTGAGACCCAGTACTTC.

The V and J genes are TRBV28 and TRBJ2-5; D is possibly TRBD2 (7 bases). The V gene's germline CDR1 is MDHEN and CDR2 SYDVKM. CDR3 size: 15 residues. Trimming cost V 8 bases and J 2 bases, with 18 bases left between them. CDR3 bases: TGTGCCAGCCGCCGTGGGGGGGCGGGACAAGAGACCCAGTACTTC. This gives the protein CASRRGGAGQETQYF.